This record concerns one TCR beta chain sequence. Some clones are missing from TCRdb's copy, which holds only in-frame ones; the method was immunoSEQ multiplex PCR. The table shows around 250,000 clones, with about 86% occurring only once. Participant reports of clinical history set cohort assignment. This entry comes from a study of blood T cell repertoires in COVID-19. Study background: Nucleic acid was either cDNA or gDNA, and it came from T cells, B-cell-depleted T cells, or PBMCs.

Per the germline V gene, CDR1 is SGHRS and CDR2 is YFSETQ. The CDR3 is made up of 17 amino acids. Trimming removed 6 bases at V and 0 bases at J, with 21 bases between. This chain connects TRBV5-1 to TRBJ1-2; no clear D gene. The sample consisted of PBMCs or T cells enriched from blood (not recorded which). This clonotype was sampled from a man aged 30-40 years with acute COVID-19. The DNA of the CDR3 is TGCGCCAGCACAAGGCGGGCAGCTGGCGGGTCTAACTATGGCTACACCTTC. It codes for CASTRRAAGGSNYGYTF.